The 25 T cell receptor beta chains given below trace back to one sample, sequenced in a study of T cell repertoires in cytomegalovirus infection. TCRdb itself ran the reads through MiXCR, one entry per CDR3 protein. The data hold 480,000 or so distinct CDR3 sequences, with around 10% observed a single time. The sequenced sample was PBMCs. These receptors were obtained from a human donor in good health (CMV status not recorded). Some clones in this sample may be carry-over from other donors' samples.

In this sample, this clonotype turned up many times. The rearrangement links TRBV7-3 to TRBJ2-7, with 9 bases fitting TRBD2. J was trimmed by 6 bases and V by 5 bases; bases with no gene match: 8. The CDR3 length is 14 residues. The germline gives CDR1 SGHTA, CDR2 FQGTGA. CDR3 nucleotides: TGTGCCAGCAGCCCTAGCGGGGACCTTATCGAGCAGTACTTC. This gives the protein CASSPSGDLIEQYF.

The chain recombines TRBV15 with TRBJ1-2; 8 bases map to TRBD1. CDR3 length equals 14 residues. V gave up 3 bases and J gave up 2 bases; unmatched junction bases: 2. Germline lookup yields CDR1 LNHNV and CDR2 YYDKDF (reference sequence). The CDR3 nucleotides are TGTGCCACCAGCAGGGGACAGGTGAACTATGGCTACACCTTC. This encodes CATSRGQVNYGYTF.

This clonotype was seen more than once but under ten times. The chain joins TRBV28 to TRBJ2-7; D unresolved. Germline V gives CDR1 MDHEN, CDR2 SYDVKM. The V gene lost 4 bases and the J gene lost 2 bases, with 6 bases spanning the gap. The CDR3 runs to 12 residues. CDR3 DNA sequence: TGTGCCAGCAGTTCCCATCCCTACGAGCAGTACTTC. Its protein is CASSSHPYEQYF. The full variable domain, its missing parts supplied by reference TRBV28 and TRBJ2-7, is DVKVTQSSRYLVKRTGEKVFLECVQDMDHENMFWYRQDPGLGLRLIYFSYDVKMKEKGDIPEGYSVSREKKERFSLILESASTNQTSMYLCASSSHPYEQYFGPGTRLTVT.

This clonotype was recorded at least ten times. The V call is TRBV12-3 or TRBV12-4, the J call TRBJ2-7; 14 nucleotides align to TRBD2. This CDR3 is 16 amino acids long. V dropped 8 bases and J dropped 3; count of bases not matched to a gene: 9. The DNA for the CDR3 is TGTGCCAGCCTCGGGACTAGCGGGAGACGGGTCTACGAGCAGTACTTC. This encodes CASLGTSGRRVYEQYF.

The sample holds many counts of this clonotype. V usage is TRBV10-3 and J usage is TRBJ2-1; D remains ambiguous. CDR1 and CDR2 from the germline V gene are ENHRY and SYGVKD. The CDR3 sequence is 13 residues long. Trimming cost V 6 bases and J 7 bases, with 13 bases left between them. This CDR3 reads CAISSQDGNEQFF. In nucleotides, the CDR3 is TGTGCCATCAGCTCCCAGGACGGGAATGAGCAGTTCTTC.

This clonotype was recorded many times. V is TRBV6-1 and J is TRBJ2-3, with 7 bases identical to TRBD2. The V and J ends lost 8 bases and 3 bases, in that order; junction bases with no gene match: 11. The CDR3 covers 15 residues. The germline CDR1 and CDR2 sequences are MNHNS and SASEGT. DNA of the CDR3: TGTGCCAGCCGACTAGCCATCCCTAGGACAGATACGCAGTATTTT. Translation: CASRLAIPRTDTQYF.

This clonotype was recorded at least ten times. The V gene is TRBV6-1, the J gene TRBJ2-5; the D gene could be TRBD1 or TRBD2 (6 bases each). CDR1 and CDR2 from the germline V gene are MNHNS and SASEGT. V was pared by 3 bases and J by 1 base, with 15 bases between. The CDR3 spans 16 residues. The CDR3 nucleotides are TGTGCCAGCAGTGACGGACAGACTAGACCCCAAGAGACCCAGTACTTC. This sequence encodes CASSDGQTRPQETQYF.

This clonotype was observed many times. Written as DNA, the CDR3 is TGTGCCAGCAGCTCCGGACTCGGATTCACCGGGGAGCTGTTTTTT. Translation: CASSSGLGFTGELFF. This rearrangement joins TRBV7-2 to TRBJ2-2, with D maybe TRBD2 (5 bases). There are 15 residues in the CDR3. V lost 4 bases to trimming and J lost 4 bases, with 13 bases between them. Germline-derived CDR1 and CDR2 are SGHTA and FQGNSA.

This clonotype was counted a few times. This rearrangement joins TRBV19 to TRBJ2-5; D gene uncertain. Trimming removed 2 bases from V and 0 bases from J, with 7 bases in between. This CDR3 spans 14 amino acids. Germline-derived CDR1 and CDR2 are LNHDA and SQIVND (reference sequence). CDR3 DNA: TGTGCCAGTAGTATAACCACGTACCAAGAGACCCAGTACTTC. Its translation is CASSITTYQETQYF. Filled out from reference TRBV19 and TRBJ2-5, the complete variable domain reads DGGITQSPKYLFRKEGQNVTLSCEQNLNHDAMYWYRQDPGQGLRLIYYSQIVNDFQKGDIAEGYSVSREKKESFPLTVTSAQKNPTAFYLCASSITTYQETQYFGPGTRLLVL.

The CDR3: CASSSMTGAETQYF. The DNA for the CDR3 is TGTGCCAGCAGCTCGATGACAGGGGCTGAGACCCAGTACTTC. The genes are TRBV5-5 and TRBJ2-5; TRBD1 agrees at 8 bases. Looked up from germline, CDR1 is SGHKS and CDR2 is YYEKEE (reference sequence). V lost 3 bases to trimming and J lost 5 bases; unmatched junction nucleotides: 6. CDR3 length: 14 residues.

This clonotype was counted ten times or more. The chain employs TRBV5-5 and TRBJ2-2; 8 bases match TRBD1. Germline CDR1 is SGHKS and CDR2 is YYEKEE (reference sequence). CDR3 size: 16 residues. Trimming removed 4 bases from V and 1 base from J; junction bases left unmatched: 6. Here the CDR3 DNA reads TGTGCCAGCAGCACTGGACAGGGAAGGAACACCGGGGAGCTGTTTTTT. Translation gives CASSTGQGRNTGELFF.

This clonotype has ten or more counts. This chain joins TRBV29-1 and TRBJ1-5; no definite D call. Germline loops: CDR1 SQVTM, CDR2 ANQGSEA. This CDR3 is 13 amino acids long. The V end was cut by 1 base, the J end by 0 bases, with 4 bases between. The CDR3 sequence: CSVEGGSNQPQHF. The CDR3 DNA is TGCAGCGTTGAAGGGGGTAGCAATCAGCCCCAGCATTTT.

This clonotype was seen a handful of times. This chain uses TRBV5-1 with TRBJ1-4, with 8 bases fitting TRBD1. The germline V gene encodes CDR1 SGHRS and CDR2 YFSETQ. CDR3 length: 15 amino acids. Trimming took 1 base from V and 7 from J; bases not matched to a gene: 6. For the CDR3, the DNA is TGCGCCAGCAGCTTGTATCAGGGGGCGCCTGAAAAACTGTTTTTT. This translates into CASSLYQGAPEKLFF.

This clonotype was detected many times. The chain combines TRBV11-3 with TRBJ2-1; possible D gene TRBD1, 6 bases. The CDR3 is 16 amino acids. Germline CDR1 reads SGHNT; CDR2 reads YENEEA. The V and J ends lost 1 base and 6 bases respectively, with 16 bases between them. The CDR3 nucleotides read TGTGCCAGCAGCTTAGGCTTCGGACAGAAAGTCAATGAGCAGTTCTTC. Translated, it gives CASSLGFGQKVNEQFF.

The chain employs TRBV5-1 and TRBJ1-1; possible D gene TRBD1, 6 bases. Germline V gives CDR1 SGHRS, CDR2 YFSETQ. Trimming shortened V by 1 base and J by 4 bases, and 11 bases separated the two germline ends. This CDR3 comprises 14 residues. This chain's CDR3 is CASSLRGESTEAFF. The DNA for the CDR3 is TGCGCCAGCAGCTTGAGGGGGGAGAGCACTGAAGCTTTCTTT.

This clonotype was seen at least ten times. The chain joins TRBV7-2 to TRBJ1-4; D is unclear. Germline lookup yields CDR1 SGHTA and CDR2 FQGNSA. The ends were cut back, 1 base at V and 2 bases at J, with 8 bases in the middle. This CDR3 contains 15 residues. CDR3 nucleotide sequence: TGTGCCAGCAGCTTAGTCGCGCAGACTAATGAAAAACTGTTTTTT. This codes for CASSLVAQTNEKLFF. Supplemented by reference TRBV7-2 and TRBJ1-4, the full variable domain reads GAGVSQSPSNKVTEKGKDVELRCDPISGHTALYWYRQSLGQGLEFLIYFQGNSAPDKSGLPSDRFSAERTGGSVSTLTIQRTQQEDSAVYLCASSLVAQTNEKLFFGSGTQLSVL.

This clonotype was seen ten or more times. This sequence joins TRBV5-1 and TRBJ1-1; TRBD1 aligns across 7 bases. The CDR3 length is 14 residues. The V gene end was trimmed by 3 bases and the J gene end by 3 bases; junction bases not matched to a gene: 5. From germline, CDR1 is SGHRS and CDR2 YFSETQ. Here the CDR3 DNA reads TGCGCCAGCAGCTGGACAGGAGGTGACACTGAAGCTTTCTTT. Translated: CASSWTGGDTEAFF.

Many counts were recorded for this clonotype. The chain carries TRBV29-1 and TRBJ2-2; D unclear. Germline CDR1 SQVTM, CDR2 ANQGSEA. V was clipped by 5 bases and J by 4 bases, with 8 bases between them. The CDR3 runs 12 residues. CDR3 in amino acids: CSVSRLTGELFF. CDR3 sequence (DNA): TGCAGCGTTTCCAGGCTCACCGGGGAGCTGTTTTTT.

This clonotype has a count of ten or more. The chain combines TRBV5-1 with TRBJ1-2, with a tentative D call TRBD1 (5 bases). CDR3 size: 15 residues. The germline gives CDR1 SGHRS, CDR2 YFSETQ. Trimming removed 2 bases at V and 2 bases at J, with 13 bases between. DNA for the CDR3: TGCGCCAGCAGCTTTACAGGCGACCCCAACTATGGCTACACCTTC. Its translation is CASSFTGDPNYGYTF.

The rearrangement links TRBV2 to TRBJ1-1, with D maybe TRBD1 (5 bases). V dropped 8 bases and J dropped 0 bases, with 10 bases sitting between them. CDR3 length equals 13 residues. Germline values: CDR1 SNHLY, CDR2 FYNNEI. Here the CDR3 reads CASRRGVNTEAFF. In nucleotides, the CDR3 is TGTGCCAGCCGACGGGGGGTGAACACTGAAGCTTTCTTT.

This clonotype was picked up a small number of times. V gene TRBV9 combines with J gene TRBJ1-3, with no clear D. The germline gives CDR1 SGDLS, CDR2 YYNGEE. With 7 bases removed from V and 0 bases from J, the gap between germline ends came to 8 bases. The CDR3 has 13 amino acids. CDR3 sequence reads: CASGPTSGNTIYF. In DNA, the CDR3 is TGTGCCAGCGGTCCGACCTCTGGAAACACCATATATTTT.

The table lists this clonotype with many counts. This chain connects TRBV12-3 or TRBV12-4 to TRBJ1-1, with 9 nucleotides matching TRBD1. The V and J ends lost 5 bases and 0 bases, in that order; junction bases with no gene match: 4. This CDR3 spans 15 amino acids. The CDR3 protein is CASSTGGRVNTEAFF. The CDR3 region has the DNA TGTGCCAGCAGTACAGGGGGCAGAGTGAACACTGAAGCTTTCTTT.

V and J are TRBV20-1 and TRBJ2-5, with 10 nucleotides matching TRBD1. The CDR3 is 18 residues long. CDR1 DFQATT and CDR2 SNEGSKA come from the germline V gene (reference sequence). V lost 8 bases to trimming and J lost 5 bases; unmatched junction nucleotides: 23. The CDR3 protein is CSSGLRGQGILSSETQYF. The CDR3 coding sequence is TGCAGTTCAGGACTAAGGGGACAGGGGATCTTATCCTCGGAGACCCAGTACTTC.

This clonotype was seen many times. V usage is TRBV7-6 and J usage is TRBJ2-5; 11 bases are a match to TRBD2. The CDR3 is 15 amino acids. Per the germline V gene, CDR1 is SGHVS and CDR2 is FNYEAQ. J lost 6 bases, V lost 6 bases, and 9 bases had no gene match. The CDR3 sequence is CASSSRASGGQTQYF. CDR3 nucleotides: TGTGCCAGCAGTTCACGGGCTAGCGGGGGGCAGACCCAGTACTTC. Variable domain in full (rest from reference TRBV7-6 and TRBJ2-5): GAGVSQSPRYKVTKRGQDVALRCDPISGHVSLYWYRQALGQGPEFLTYFNYEAQQDKSGLPNDRFSAERPEGSISTLTIQRTEQRDSAMYRCASSSRASGGQTQYFGPGTRLLVL.

This clonotype was observed many times. This sequence joins TRBV19 and TRBJ2-1, with 8 bases that match TRBD2. This CDR3 has 12 residues. Germline V gene data show CDR1 as LNHDA and CDR2 as SQIVND (reference sequence). Trimming took 5 bases from V and 9 from J; bases not matched to a gene: 3. The CDR3 here is CASSVAGPEQFF. CDR3 nucleotides: TGTGCCAGTAGTGTAGCGGGGCCTGAGCAGTTCTTC.